A selection of T cell receptor beta chains follows, all from one sample in a study of T-cell memory formation after mild COVID-19. Via MiXCR, TCRdb re-called the 5' RACE reads, giving one row per CDR3 protein. The table has about 400,000 distinct CDR3 sequences, roughly 15% seen once. Sample: PBMCs or a T cell subset sorted from them (not recorded which). The receptors were sampled from a man aged 18 to 29 who had mild COVID-19 (a few samples of this study predate the infection). Cell type and time point are not known. The CDR3 runs from the conserved cysteine through the conserved F or W. The D gene is left open where the match is weak. Part of the rows lack a size; the others show once, few, many or a class for expanded clones.

TGCGCCAGCAGTCCGGGACTAGCGGAAAACACCGGGGAGCTGTTTTTT | CASSPGLAENTGELFF | TRBV5-1 | TRBD2 | few | TRBJ2-2
TGTGCCAGTACCCCAAGCTGGGCCGGGGCCGGGGAGCTGTTTTTT | CASTPSWAGAGELFF | TRBV19 | . | few | TRBJ2-2
TGTGCCACCAGCAGAGATCGGCGGCCCCAAGAGACCCAGTACTTC | CATSRDRRPQETQYF | TRBV15 | . | many | TRBJ2-5
TGCGCCAGCAGCCTGGAACTAGCGGGAGGCACAGATACGCAGTATTTT | CASSLELAGGTDTQYF | TRBV4-1 | TRBD2 | many | TRBJ2-3
TGTGCCAGCACCGAAGGGGGGTATGGCTACACCTTC | CASTEGGYGYTF | TRBV28 | . | . | TRBJ1-2
TGTGCCACCAGTGACCCGGCCCGGGAGGGGGGCCTGGATACGCAGTATTTT | CATSDPAREGGLDTQYF | TRBV24-1 | TRBD2 | . | TRBJ2-3
TGTGCCAGCAAAAGGACAGGGGGAGACTATGGCTACACCTTC | CASKRTGGDYGYTF | TRBV6-5 | TRBD1 | . | TRBJ1-2
TGTGCCAGCAGCTTAACGGGGGCAGCTGAGCAGTTCTTC | CASSLTGAAEQFF | TRBV7-3 | . | few | TRBJ2-1
TGTGCCAGCAGCTTAGCGCTGGGACAGGGGACACTTCGATATGGCTACACCTTC | CASSLALGQGTLRYGYTF | TRBV7-9 | TRBD1 | few | TRBJ1-2
TGTGCCAGCTCACCTCCGGAAGGGGGACGGGGCGAGCAGTACTTC | CASSPPEGGRGEQYF | TRBV18 | . | . | TRBJ2-7
TGTGCCATCAGTGAGGTACAGGATCAGCCCCAGCATTTT | CAISEVQDQPQHF | TRBV10-3 | . | . | TRBJ1-5
TGTGCCAGCAGCTTATGGTCAGATACGCAGTATTTT | CASSLWSDTQYF | TRBV7-6 | . | . | TRBJ2-3
TGTGCCAGCAGTTACAGTCTGGGGCTGATGGACAATGAGCAGTTCTTC | CASSYSLGLMDNEQFF | TRBV6-6 | . | few | TRBJ2-1
TGCGCCAGCAGGACGGGGAGGATCACTGAAGCTTTCTTT | CASRTGRITEAFF | TRBV5-1 | . | few | TRBJ1-1
TGTGCCAGCAGCTTTGGGGGGACTGGGGCCAACGTCCTGACTTTC | CASSFGGTGANVLTF | TRBV7-2 | . | few | TRBJ2-6
TGTGCCAGCAGCTTAAAGGGACTACCTAGCTGGGAGCTGTTTTTT | CASSLKGLPSWELFF | TRBV7-8 | TRBD2 | few | TRBJ2-2
TGTGCCAGCAGCCACGCGGGGGCCGCCAAAAACATTCAGTACTTC | CASSHAGAAKNIQYF | TRBV11-2 | . | few | TRBJ2-4
TGTGCCACCAGTGATACGGACAGGGGCCGGGTGGGGCGTCCTGAAGCTTTCTTT | CATSDTDRGRVGRPEAFF | TRBV24-1 | TRBD1 | few | TRBJ1-1
TGTGCCAGCAGCCAAGATCTAGGCATAACTGAAGCTTTCTTT | CASSQDLGITEAFF | TRBV3-1 | . | . | TRBJ1-1
TGTGCCAGCAGCTTAGCGCCCGGGGTCCCAGATACGCAGTATTTT | CASSLAPGVPDTQYF | TRBV7-6 | . | . | TRBJ2-3
TGTGCCAGCAGTTTCGGGCAGTCTCGCCATAATTCACCCCTCCACTTT | CASSFGQSRHNSPLHF | TRBV12-3/TRBV12-4 | . | few | TRBJ1-6
TGCAGTGCTGCGGGGCGACACAATGAGCAGTTCTTC | CSAAGRHNEQFF | TRBV20-1 | . | . | TRBJ2-1
TGTGCCAGCAGCTCTCCGGGACTTAGCACAGATACGCAGTATTTT | CASSSPGLSTDTQYF | TRBV11-2 | . | few | TRBJ2-3
TGTGCCAGCAGTTTTCCCCACCAATATCAGAGCGGGGGGGCCGATGAGCAGTTCTTC | CASSFPHQYQSGGADEQFF | TRBV28 | TRBD2 | . | TRBJ2-1
TGCGCCAGCAGCCAAGAAACTACAGGACGCATTAACACAAGGGAGCTGTTTTTT | CASSQETTGRINTRELFF | TRBV4-3 | . | . | TRBJ2-2
TGTGCCAGCAGCCATTGGAGGGACCAAGAGACCCAGTACTTC | CASSHWRDQETQYF | TRBV3-1 | . | few | TRBJ2-5
TGCAGTGCTAGAGATTCGGCAGGGAATCCCTACGAGCAGTACTTC | CSARDSAGNPYEQYF | TRBV20-1 | . | . | TRBJ2-7
TGTGCCAGCAGTTTAGGTGGAGGTCCCAACACTGAAGCTTTCTTT | CASSLGGGPNTEAFF | TRBV12-3/TRBV12-4 | . | few | TRBJ1-1
TGCGCCAGCAGCCAGGGAGTAGGGGCCTTCTACAATGAGCAGTTCTTC | CASSQGVGAFYNEQFF | TRBV4-3 | . | many | TRBJ2-1
TGCAGCGTTGAAGATACGGGACAGTCCTACAATGAGCAGTTCTTC | CSVEDTGQSYNEQFF | TRBV29-1 | TRBD1 | . | TRBJ2-1
TGTGCCAGCAGTCCTCTTGGGGGGGGGAGCTACACCTTC | CASSPLGGGSYTF | TRBV7-2 | . | . | TRBJ1-2
TGTGCCAGCAGCCAAGATTGGCCGCGTCCCGGGGAGCTGTTTTTT | CASSQDWPRPGELFF | TRBV4-2 | . | few | TRBJ2-2
TGTGCCAGGGAGGGGGCGATCAATCAGCCCCAGCATTTT | CAREGAINQPQHF | TRBV28 | TRBD1 | few | TRBJ1-5
TGCAGTGCTAGCTGGACAGGGGAAGAGACCCAGTACTTC | CSASWTGEETQYF | TRBV20-1 | TRBD1 | few | TRBJ2-5